These T cell receptor beta chains were read from a single sample in a study of human T cells and chemical hapten exposure. TCRdb re-called the RACE reads with MiXCR, one entry per CDR3 protein. Of 33,000 or so distinct CDR3 sequences listed, 9.5% to 15% are singletons. The sequencing used whole blood, collected in connection with sensitization to the hapten diphenylcyclopropenone (DPC). These receptors originate from a middle-aged woman with alopecia areata. Some clones in this sample may be carry-over from other donors' samples. Each CDR3 is given with its conserved first and last residue. D genes are given only for firm matches. Expanded clones are given a class, and other clones once, few, many or no size at all.

clone size	V gene	J gene	D gene	CDR3 DNA	CDR3 protein
many	TRBV10-3	TRBJ2-1	-	TGTGCCATCGGAAGGGACACCTACAATGAGCAGTTCTTC	CAIGRDTYNEQFF
-	TRBV29-1	TRBJ2-7	TRBD2	TGCAGCGTTGCGGGACTAGCACCCGAGCAGTACTTC	CSVAGLAPEQYF
many	TRBV29-1	TRBJ2-6	-	TGCAGCGTCGGGTGGGACTCCTCTGGGGCCAACGTCCTGACTTTC	CSVGWDSSGANVLTF
many	TRBV19	TRBJ1-5	-	TGTGCCAGTAGTTTATTGGTCAATCAGCCCCAGCATTTT	CASSLLVNQPQHF
many	TRBV6-1	TRBJ2-1	-	TGTGCCAGCAGTGAAAAGGGAGGACTTGTAAGCTCCTACAATGAGCAGTTCTTC	CASSEKGGLVSSYNEQFF
many	TRBV5-1	TRBJ1-5	TRBD1	TGCGCCAGCAGCCCAGACAGGGATCAGCCCCAGCATTTT	CASSPDRDQPQHF
many	TRBV7-2	TRBJ1-1	-	TGTGCCAGCAGTCAAACGGGGGGAGTACGAGCTTTCTTT	CASSQTGGVRAFF
-	TRBV28	TRBJ2-7	TRBD2	TGTGCCAGCAGTACCACTAGCGGGGTTTTCTTC	CASSTTSGVFF
-	TRBV6-6	TRBJ2-2	TRBD1	TGTGCCGGAGAGGGGGCGCTGAACACCGGGGAGCTGTTTTTT	CAGEGALNTGELFF
many	TRBV7-9	TRBJ1-4	-	TGTGCCAGCAGTACCCACGGGGGGCTACAGGGTAATGAAAAACTGTTTTTT	CASSTHGGLQGNEKLFF
many	TRBV7-8	TRBJ2-1	TRBD2	TGTGCCAGCAGCTTAGGGCGGGGGGGCCTAAATGAGCAGTTCTTC	CASSLGRGGLNEQFF
-	TRBV7-2	TRBJ2-1	-	TGTGCCAGCAGAGTTGGCGCGGCGGGCCACAATGAGCAGTTCTTC	CASRVGAAGHNEQFF
few	TRBV4-1	TRBJ1-5	-	TGCGCCAGCAGCCAAGCAGGGGCCCAGCCCCAGCATTTT	CASSQAGAQPQHF
-	TRBV5-4	TRBJ2-1	TRBD2	TGTGCCAGCAGCCCCCCGGGACTAGCGGGATTATCCTCCTGGGGGAATTCCTACAATGAGCAGTTCTTC	CASSPPGLAGLSSWGNSYNEQFF
many	TRBV29-1	TRBJ2-7	TRBD1	TGCAGCGTTCTTTCTGGGACAGAGCGCTCCTACGAGCAGTACTTC	CSVLSGTERSYEQYF
many	TRBV7-9	TRBJ2-5	-	TGTGCCAGCAGCTTTACAATAGGAGAGACCCAGTACTTC	CASSFTIGETQYF
many	TRBV5-1	TRBJ2-2	-	TGCGCCAGCAGAGGGGATCCCGGGGAGCTGTTTTTT	CASRGDPGELFF
many	TRBV4-1	TRBJ2-1	-	TGCGCCAGCAGCCAAGAACCGGTCCAGGGGAATGAGCAGTTCTTC	CASSQEPVQGNEQFF
many	TRBV7-8	TRBJ2-3	TRBD2	TGTGCCAGCAGCTTAGGGCGGGGGGGCCCAATGGATACGCAGTATTTT	CASSLGRGGPMDTQYF
-	TRBV7-2	TRBJ2-1	-	TGTGCCAGCAGCTTAATGCGCAATGAGCAGTTCTTC	CASSLMRNEQFF
few	TRBV19	TRBJ1-2	-	TGTGCCAGTAGTTCGCGTGGAGCTAACTATGGCTACACCTTC	CASSSRGANYGYTF
many	TRBV28	TRBJ1-4	-	TGTGCCAGTCAAGGGGGGCTCGATGAAAAACTGTTTTTT	CASQGGLDEKLFF
many	TRBV25-1	TRBJ2-3	TRBD2	TGTGCCAGCAGCCGGGTAGCGGGATACACAGATACGCAGTATTTT	CASSRVAGYTDTQYF
many	TRBV15	TRBJ2-5	-	TGTGCCACCAGCAGACAGATCCAAGAGACCCAGTACTTC	CATSRQIQETQYF
few	TRBV7-8	TRBJ2-5	-	TGTGCCAGCAGCCTGCGGGGGCCTAAGGAGACCCAGTACTTC	CASSLRGPKETQYF
few	TRBV7-9	TRBJ2-5	TRBD2	TGTGCCAGCAGCAAGTTATGGACTAGCGGGAGGGTTGGGGAGACCCAGTACTTC	CASSKLWTSGRVGETQYF
few	TRBV29-1	TRBJ2-7	-	TGCAGCGTTGCGCGGACCAGCTCCTACGAGCAGTACTTC	CSVARTSSYEQYF
many	TRBV28	TRBJ2-3	-	TGTGCCAGCAGTTTAGATCGGTCAGGGCGAAACTCCCTAGATACGCAGTATTTT	CASSLDRSGRNSLDTQYF
few	TRBV13	TRBJ1-2	-	TGTGCCAGCAGCCGCCAACTTGTTACAGGCGAGTTGTGGGGCTACACCTTC	CASSRQLVTGELWGYTF
many	TRBV12-5	TRBJ2-7	-	TGTGCTAGGGACAGAGGTGGCGAGCAGTACTTC	CARDRGGEQYF
many	TRBV20-1	TRBJ2-3	-	TGCAGTGCTAGGCCGGGACTCACGCAGTATTTT	CSARPGLTQYF
few	TRBV7-9	TRBJ1-1	-	TGTGCCAGCAGCTTACGGGAGAACACTGAAGCTTTCTTT	CASSLRENTEAFF
many	TRBV7-9	TRBJ1-5	-	TGTGCCAGCAGCTCCTCTCGGGCCAATCAGCCCCAGCATTTT	CASSSSRANQPQHF
few	TRBV29-1	TRBJ2-1	-	TGCAGCGTTGAAGAGTCTAGGAGCAATGAGCAGTTCTTC	CSVEESRSNEQFF
many	TRBV10-3	TRBJ2-2	-	TGTGCCATCAGTCCCGGGACGGAATCTTACACCGGGGAGCTGTTTTTT	CAISPGTESYTGELFF
many	TRBV28	TRBJ1-1	TRBD1	TGTGCCAGCAGTTTAACAGGGGGACGGTGGAACACTGAAGCTTTCTTT	CASSLTGGRWNTEAFF
many	TRBV20-1	TRBJ1-1	-	TGCAGTGCAAGGGCAGACCTGAAGGGGGTTGGAGCTTTCTTT	CSARADLKGVGAFF
-	TRBV4-2	TRBJ2-2	-	TGTGCCAGCAGCCAAGATCCGAGCGGGTTGACCGGGGAGCTGTTTTTT	CASSQDPSGLTGELFF
few	TRBV5-1	TRBJ1-3	TRBD1	TGCGCCAGCAGCTGGGGACAGGGGGCTGGAAACACCATATATTTT	CASSWGQGAGNTIYF
-	TRBV10-3	TRBJ1-1	TRBD1	TGTGCCAGCGGGACAGGGAACACTGAAGCTTTCTTT	CASGTGNTEAFF
many	TRBV13	TRBJ2-1	-	TGTGCCAGCAGCCCAGGGGCTGGGTCCTACAATGAGCAGTTCTTC	CASSPGAGSYNEQFF
many	TRBV9	TRBJ2-3	-	TGTGCCAGCAGCCCTTCTAGTCGCACAGATACGCAGTATTTT	CASSPSSRTDTQYF
-	TRBV3-1	TRBJ2-3	-	TGTGCCAGCAGCCAAGCGGGGGGCACAGATACGCAGTATTTT	CASSQAGGTDTQYF
-	TRBV7-8	TRBJ1-5	-	TGTGCCAGCAGCTTAGAAGGGCGAAGCAATCAGCCCCAGCATTTT	CASSLEGRSNQPQHF
few	TRBV5-6	TRBJ2-5	TRBD2	TGTGCCAGCAGCTCCCCCCAGACTAGCGGTCAAGAGACCCAGTACTTC	CASSSPQTSGQETQYF
few	TRBV29-1	TRBJ2-7	-	TGCAGCGTTGAAAGCGATGCCTACGAGCAGTACTTC	CSVESDAYEQYF
many	TRBV4-3	TRBJ1-1	-	TGCGCCAGCAGCCTTCTTTACCGCCGGAACAGGAACACTGAAGCTTTCTTT	CASSLLYRRNRNTEAFF
many	TRBV5-1	TRBJ1-6	-	TGCGCCAGCGCTTCAGGGCAGGAGAATTCACCCCTCCACTTT	CASASGQENSPLHF
-	TRBV4-1	TRBJ2-5	TRBD2	TGCGCCAGCAGCCAGACACTAGCGGAAGAGACCCAGTACTTC	CASSQTLAEETQYF
-	TRBV29-1	TRBJ2-4	TRBD2	TGCAGCGCCGAAACTAGCGTAGGTCTGGGCATTCAGTACTTC	CSAETSVGLGIQYF
many	TRBV6-1	TRBJ2-2	TRBD1	TGTGCCAGCAGTGAATACCATTCCGGGACAGGGGCGAACACCGGGGAGCTGTTTTTT	CASSEYHSGTGANTGELFF
many	TRBV7-7	TRBJ2-5	TRBD2	TGTGCTAGCAGCTTAGCGGGAACCGAGACCCAGTACTTC	CASSLAGTETQYF
many	TRBV19	TRBJ1-5	-	TGTGCCAGTAGTATCGGGCGGTATAGCAATCAGCCCCAGCATTTT	CASSIGRYSNQPQHF
many	TRBV5-1	TRBJ1-5	TRBD1	TGCGCCAGCGTCCGCAGGGGGTTTGTGGGGAGCAATCAGCCCCAGCATTTT	CASVRRGFVGSNQPQHF
many	TRBV12-3/TRBV12-4	TRBJ1-5	-	TGTGCCAGCAGTTTCCGGGCAGCTACCCTTAGCAATCAGCCCCAGCATTTT	CASSFRAATLSNQPQHF